One and the same sample provided the 17 T cell receptor beta chains below, sequenced in a study of blood T cells in healthy people across ages. Combining a sample-barcoded 5' primer with a J-beta primer mix, a second PCR ran for roughly 6 to 11 cycles. TCRdb fed the 5' RACE reads into MiXCR, producing one record per CDR3 protein. The table records 980,000 or so distinct CDR3 sequences, roughly 48% of them present only once. Sequenced sample: blood. Every receptor here comes from a man younger than 45 in good health.

The chain uses TRBV12-3 or TRBV12-4 and TRBJ2-5; 8 nucleotides line up with TRBD1. The V segment lost 9 bases and the J segment 2 bases; nucleotides outside the gene matches: 5. CDR3 length equals 13 residues. The CDR3 region is CASGTGLQETQYF. CDR3 nucleotide sequence: TGTGCCAGTGGGACAGGTCTACAAGAGACCCAGTACTTC.

This chain connects TRBV7-2 to TRBJ2-3, with TRBD2 as a possible D gene (5 bases). Germline-derived CDR1 and CDR2 are SGHTA and FQGNSA. This CDR3 is built from 17 residues. Deletions cut 5 bases from V and 4 bases from J, with 22 bases between. The CDR3 DNA follows: TGTGCCAGCAGCACCGGAGCCCGGCCTTCGCGGGCAGATACGCAGTATTTT. Its translation: CASSTGARPSRADTQYF.

The V gene is TRBV29-1, the J gene TRBJ2-3; D is unclear. Looked up from germline, CDR1 is SQVTM and CDR2 is ANQGSEA. Trimming removed 2 bases at V and 4 bases at J, with 7 bases between. The CDR3 length is 12 residues. The CDR3 nucleotides are TGCAGCGTTGAACACTTCCCAGATACGCAGTATTTT. This encodes CSVEHFPDTQYF.

This rearrangement joins TRBV7-2 to TRBJ2-7; D unresolved. Trimming cost V 5 bases and J 1 base, with 18 bases left between them. The CDR3 has 16 amino acids. Germline V gene data show CDR1 as SGHTA and CDR2 as FQGNSA. CDR3 sequence (DNA): TGTGCCAGCAGCCCCGGTTTCTATGTCGCATCCTACGAGCAGTACTTC. This codes for CASSPGFYVASYEQYF.

The chain combines TRBV4-3 with TRBJ2-1; TRBD1 matches 8 bases. From germline, CDR1 is LGHNA and CDR2 YSLEER. The CDR3 is 16 residues long. V gave up 0 bases and J gave up 7 bases; unmatched junction bases: 8. In nucleotides, the CDR3 is TGCGCCAGCAGCCAAGATATGGCAGGGGGCAGGAATGAGCAGTTCTTC. Amino acid sequence: CASSQDMAGGRNEQFF.

This rearrangement joins TRBV6-6 to TRBJ2-2; 9 nucleotides line up with TRBD2. This CDR3 region has 16 residues. V dropped 4 bases and J dropped 7; count of bases not matched to a gene: 10. The germline V gene encodes CDR1 MNHNY and CDR2 SVGAGI (reference sequence). DNA of the CDR3: TGTGCCAGCAGTTGGGCTAGCGGGGACACGGGCGGGGAGCTGTTTTTT. Translation gives CASSWASGDTGGELFF.

The V and J genes are TRBV5-6 and TRBJ2-5; 7 bases are shared with TRBD2. The CDR3 is 15 amino acids. The V and J ends lost 0 bases and 2 bases, in that order; junction bases with no gene match: 4. CDR1 is SGHDT and CDR2 is YYEEEE in the germline V gene. CDR3 sequence (DNA): TGTGCCAGCAGCTTGGAATGGCGGGGGCAAGAGACCCAGTACTTC. Protein product: CASSLEWRGQETQYF.

This chain joins TRBV5-1 and TRBJ2-1; 8 nucleotides align to TRBD2. The germline V gene has CDR1 SGHRS and CDR2 YFSETQ. The CDR3 is 17 amino acids. J lost 0 bases, V lost 3 bases, and 8 bases had no gene match. The CDR3 protein is CASSSRVAGSSYNEQFF. Here the CDR3 DNA reads TGCGCCAGCAGCTCGCGGGTAGCGGGGAGCTCCTACAATGAGCAGTTCTTC. The entire variable domain, with the rest obtained from reference TRBV5-1 and TRBJ2-1, is as follows: KAGVTQTPRYLIKTRGQQVTLSCSPISGHRSVSWYQQTPGQGLQFLFEYFSETQRNKGNFPGRFSGRQFSNSRSEMNVSTLELGDSALYLCASSSRVAGSSYNEQFFGPGTRLTVL.

There are a few counts of this clonotype. V is TRBV13 and J is TRBJ2-6; D not resolved. The CDR3 covers 16 residues. V was trimmed by 1 base and J by 2 bases, leaving 9 bases between them. Looked up from germline, CDR1 is PRHDT and CDR2 is FYEKMQ (reference sequence). The CDR3 sequence: CASSLVQAPGANVLTF. The CDR3 bases are TGTGCCAGCAGCTTAGTTCAGGCCCCTGGGGCCAACGTCCTGACTTTC.

This clonotype was counted only a few times. The CDR3 sequence: CASSLRRVDTDTQYF. The CDR3 region has the DNA TGTGCCAGCAGCTTGCGGCGGGTGGACACAGATACGCAGTATTTT. The chain employs TRBV7-2 and TRBJ2-3; a possible D gene is TRBD2 (5 bases). The CDR3 spans 15 residues. Per germline, CDR1 SGHTA and CDR2 FQGNSA. Trimming stripped 3 bases from V and 2 bases from J, with 12 bases between.

This clonotype was seen a handful of times. The chain carries TRBV18 and TRBJ1-6, with D possibly TRBD1 on 5 matching bases. The V and J ends lost 3 bases and 0 bases respectively, with 15 bases between them. CDR1 and CDR2 from the germline V gene are KGHSH and LQKENI. The CDR3 extends over 18 amino acids. The CDR3 region has the DNA TGTGCCAGCTCACCCCTGCCGACAGCCAGCTCCTATAATTCACCCCTCCACTTT. It yields the protein CASSPLPTASSYNSPLHF.

This clonotype was detected a few times. The chain couples TRBV2 to TRBJ1-2; no clear D gene. Trimming stripped 9 bases from V and 8 bases from J, with 19 bases between. CDR1 SNHLY and CDR2 FYNNEI come from the germline V gene. This CDR3 has 13 amino acids. CDR3 protein: CASHITPGGGYTF. The CDR3 region has the DNA TGTGCCAGTCATATCACACCTGGAGGGGGCTACACCTTC.

The chain carries TRBV10-3 and TRBJ2-1, with TRBD1 identical over 7 bases. Per germline, CDR1 ENHRY and CDR2 SYGVKD. This CDR3 spans 15 amino acids. The junction had 10 bases not matched to a gene; V was cut back by 2 bases and J by 9 bases. CDR3 in amino acids: CAISENRGRFGEQFF. DNA of the CDR3: TGTGCCATCAGTGAGAATAGGGGGCGCTTTGGTGAGCAGTTCTTC.

V usage is TRBV28 and J usage is TRBJ1-5, with D possibly TRBD1 on 5 matching bases. CDR1 is MDHEN and CDR2 is SYDVKM in the germline V gene. V was pared by 7 bases and J by 6 bases, with 22 bases between. The CDR3 runs to 16 residues. The DNA for the CDR3 is TGTGCCAGCACCGGGGCCTCGGCAGGGTTGAGTCAGCCCCAGCATTTT. This encodes CASTGASAGLSQPQHF.

The chain has TRBV4-2 and TRBJ2-5, with D unclear. V lost 0 bases to trimming and J lost 6 bases, with 14 bases between them. There are 15 residues in the CDR3. Germline V gene data show CDR1 as LGHNA and CDR2 as YNFKEQ. The CDR3 nucleotides are TGTGCCAGCAGCCAAGAGGACGGATGGCGGCAGACCCAGTACTTC. As protein: CASSQEDGWRQTQYF.

This clonotype was seen a single time. The V and J genes are TRBV3-1 and TRBJ2-7, with 14 bases fitting TRBD2. The germline V gene encodes CDR1 LGHDT and CDR2 YNNKEL (reference sequence). J was trimmed by 7 bases and V by 4 bases; bases with no gene match: 9. There are 16 residues in the CDR3. The CDR3 DNA follows: TGTGCCAGCAGCCGGACTAGCGGGGGGTTTTACAATGAGCAGTACTTC. Residues: CASSRTSGGFYNEQYF.

Here the CDR3 reads CASSDLGGANTGELFF. CDR3 DNA sequence: TGCGCCAGCAGCGACCTAGGGGGGGCGAACACCGGGGAGCTGTTTTTT. The chain employs TRBV4-1 and TRBJ2-2; D perhaps matches TRBD2 (7 bases). Trimming left V 5 bases short and J 0 bases short, with 13 bases between. There are 16 residues in the CDR3. The germline CDR1 and CDR2 sequences are MGHRA and YSYEKL.